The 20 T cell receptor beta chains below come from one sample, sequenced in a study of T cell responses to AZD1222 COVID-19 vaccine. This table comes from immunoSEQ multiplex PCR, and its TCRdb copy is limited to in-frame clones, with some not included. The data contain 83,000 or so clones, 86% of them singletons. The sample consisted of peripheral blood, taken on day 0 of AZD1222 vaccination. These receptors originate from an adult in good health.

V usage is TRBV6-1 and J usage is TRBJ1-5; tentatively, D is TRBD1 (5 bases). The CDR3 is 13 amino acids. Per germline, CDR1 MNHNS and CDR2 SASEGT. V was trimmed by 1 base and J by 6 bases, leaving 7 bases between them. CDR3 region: CASSEGGTQPQHF. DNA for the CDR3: TGTGCCAGCAGTGAAGGAGGGACTCAGCCCCAGCATTTT.

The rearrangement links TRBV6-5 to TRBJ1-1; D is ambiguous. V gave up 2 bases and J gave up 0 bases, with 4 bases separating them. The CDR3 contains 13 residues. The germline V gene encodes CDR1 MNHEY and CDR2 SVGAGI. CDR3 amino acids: CASSYEVNTEAFF. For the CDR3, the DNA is TGTGCCAGCAGTTACGAGGTGAACACTGAAGCTTTCTTT.

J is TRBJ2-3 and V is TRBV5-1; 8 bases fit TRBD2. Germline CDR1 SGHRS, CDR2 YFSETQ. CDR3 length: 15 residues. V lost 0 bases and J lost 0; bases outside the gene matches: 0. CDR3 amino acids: CASSLGLASTDTQYF. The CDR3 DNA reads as TGCGCCAGCAGCTTGGGACTAGCGAGCACAGATACGCAGTATTTT.

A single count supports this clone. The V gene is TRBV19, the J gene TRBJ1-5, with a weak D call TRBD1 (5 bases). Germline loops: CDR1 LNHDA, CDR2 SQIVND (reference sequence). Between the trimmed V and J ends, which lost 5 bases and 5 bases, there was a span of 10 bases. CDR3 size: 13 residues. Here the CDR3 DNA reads TGTGCCAGTAGTGTGACAGTAGATCAGCCCCAGCATTTT. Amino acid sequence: CASSVTVDQPQHF.

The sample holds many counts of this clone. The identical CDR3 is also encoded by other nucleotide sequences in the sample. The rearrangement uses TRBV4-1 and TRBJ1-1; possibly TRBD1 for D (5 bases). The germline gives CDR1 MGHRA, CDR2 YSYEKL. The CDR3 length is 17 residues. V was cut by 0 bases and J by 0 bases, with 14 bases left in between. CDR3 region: CASSQDGKGRMNTEAFF. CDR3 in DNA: TGCGCCAGCAGCCAAGATGGCAAGGGGCGCATGAACACTGAAGCTTTCTTT.

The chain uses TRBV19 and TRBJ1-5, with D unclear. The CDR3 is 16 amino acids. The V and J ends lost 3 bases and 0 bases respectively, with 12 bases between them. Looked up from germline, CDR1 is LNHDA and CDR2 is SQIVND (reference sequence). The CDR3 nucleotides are TGTGCCAGTAGTATCGGCGGCGGATATAGCAATCAGCCCCAGCATTTT. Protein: CASSIGGGYSNQPQHF.

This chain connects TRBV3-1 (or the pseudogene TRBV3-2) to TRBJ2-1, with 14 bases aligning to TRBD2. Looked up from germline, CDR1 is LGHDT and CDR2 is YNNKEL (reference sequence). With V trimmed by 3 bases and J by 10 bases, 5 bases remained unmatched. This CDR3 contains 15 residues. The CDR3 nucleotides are TGTGCCAGCAGCCAGACTAGCGGGAGGGCCCGGGAGCAGTTCTTC. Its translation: CASSQTSGRAREQFF.

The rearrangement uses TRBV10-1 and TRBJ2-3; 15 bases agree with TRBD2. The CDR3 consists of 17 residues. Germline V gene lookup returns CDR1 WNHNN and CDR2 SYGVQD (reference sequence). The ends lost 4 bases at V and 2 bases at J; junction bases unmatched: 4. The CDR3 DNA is TGCGCCAGCAGTGCGGGGACTAGCGGGGGGCTCACAGATACGCAGTATTTT. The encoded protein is CASSAGTSGGLTDTQYF.

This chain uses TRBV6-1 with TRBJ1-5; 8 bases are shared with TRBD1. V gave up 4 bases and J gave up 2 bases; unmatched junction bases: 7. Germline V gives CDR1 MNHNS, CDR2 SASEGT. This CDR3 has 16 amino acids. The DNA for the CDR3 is TGTGCCAGCAGTGTCCAGGGGGCCGGAGGCAATCAGCCCCAGCATTTT. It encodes CASSVQGAGGNQPQHF.

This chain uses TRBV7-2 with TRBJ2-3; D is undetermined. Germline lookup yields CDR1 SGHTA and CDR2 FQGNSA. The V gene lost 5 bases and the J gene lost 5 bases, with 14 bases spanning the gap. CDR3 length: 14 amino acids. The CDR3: CASSAPRLGDTQYF. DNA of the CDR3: TGTGCCAGCAGCGCCCCACGGTTGGGAGATACGCAGTATTTT. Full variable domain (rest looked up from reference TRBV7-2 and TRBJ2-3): GAGVSQSPSNKVTEKGKDVELRCDPISGHTALYWYRQSLGQGLEFLIYFQGNSAPDKSGLPSDRFSAERTGGSVSTLTIQRTQQEDSAVYLCASSAPRLGDTQYFGPGTRLTVL.

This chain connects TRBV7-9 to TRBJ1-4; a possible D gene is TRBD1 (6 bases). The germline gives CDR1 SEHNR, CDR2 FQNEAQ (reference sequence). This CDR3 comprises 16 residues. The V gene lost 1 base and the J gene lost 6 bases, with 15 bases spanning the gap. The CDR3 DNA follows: TGTGCCAGCAGCTTAGTTAGGGGGAGGTCGGATGAAAAACTGTTTTTT. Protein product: CASSLVRGRSDEKLFF.

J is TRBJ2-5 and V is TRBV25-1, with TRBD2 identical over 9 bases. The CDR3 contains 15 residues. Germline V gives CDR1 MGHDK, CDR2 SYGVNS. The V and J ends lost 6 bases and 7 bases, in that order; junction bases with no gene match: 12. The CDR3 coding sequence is TGTGCCAGCAGGGTTGGGAGCGGGGGGTCCGGGACCCAGTACTTC. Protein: CASRVGSGGSGTQYF.

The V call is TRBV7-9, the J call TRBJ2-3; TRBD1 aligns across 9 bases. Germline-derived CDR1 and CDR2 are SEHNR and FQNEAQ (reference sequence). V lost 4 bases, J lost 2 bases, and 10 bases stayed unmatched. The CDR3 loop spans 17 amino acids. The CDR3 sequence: CASSSNTDRGYTDTQYF. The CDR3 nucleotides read TGTGCCAGCAGCTCTAATACGGACAGGGGCTACACAGATACGCAGTATTTT.

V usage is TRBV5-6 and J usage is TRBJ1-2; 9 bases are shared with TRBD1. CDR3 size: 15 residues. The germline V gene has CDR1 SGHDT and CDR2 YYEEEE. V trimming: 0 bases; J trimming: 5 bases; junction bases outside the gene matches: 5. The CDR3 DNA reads TGTGCCAGCAGCTTGGGGACAGGGGTTCGATATGGCTACACCTTC. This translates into CASSLGTGVRYGYTF.

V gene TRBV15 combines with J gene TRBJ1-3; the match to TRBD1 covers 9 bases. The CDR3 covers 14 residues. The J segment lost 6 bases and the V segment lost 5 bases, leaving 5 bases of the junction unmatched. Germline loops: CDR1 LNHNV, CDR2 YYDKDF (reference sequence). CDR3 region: CATSGDRAQNTIYF. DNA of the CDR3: TGTGCCACCAGCGGGGACAGGGCCCAAAACACCATATATTTT. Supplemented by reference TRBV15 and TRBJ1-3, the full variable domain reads DAMVIQNPRYQVTQFGKPVTLSCSQTLNHNVMYWYQQKSSQAPKLLFHYYDKDFNNEADTPDNFQSRRPNTSFCFLDIRSPGLGDTAMYLCATSGDRAQNTIYFGEGSWLTVV.

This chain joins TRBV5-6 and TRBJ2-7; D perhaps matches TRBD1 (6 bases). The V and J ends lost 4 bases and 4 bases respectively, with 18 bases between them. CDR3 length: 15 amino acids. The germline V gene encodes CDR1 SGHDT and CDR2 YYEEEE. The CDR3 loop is CASSRRPGASYEQYF. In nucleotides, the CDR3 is TGTGCCAGCAGCCGGAGGCCAGGGGCGTCTTACGAGCAGTACTTC. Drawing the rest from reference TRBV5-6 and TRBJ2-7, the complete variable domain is DAGVTQSPTHLIKTRGQQVTLRCSPKSGHDTVSWYQQALGQGPQFIFQYYEEEERQRGNFPDRFSGHQFPNYSSELNVNALLLGDSALYLCASSRRPGASYEQYFGPGTRLTVT.

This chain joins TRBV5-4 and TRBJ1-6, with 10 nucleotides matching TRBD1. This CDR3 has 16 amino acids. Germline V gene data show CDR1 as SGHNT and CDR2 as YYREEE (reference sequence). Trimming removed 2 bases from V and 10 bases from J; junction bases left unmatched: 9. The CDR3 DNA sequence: TGTGCCAGCAGCTTCCGACAGGGGGCGAGTGGATCACCCCTCCACTTT. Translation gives CASSFRQGASGSPLHF.

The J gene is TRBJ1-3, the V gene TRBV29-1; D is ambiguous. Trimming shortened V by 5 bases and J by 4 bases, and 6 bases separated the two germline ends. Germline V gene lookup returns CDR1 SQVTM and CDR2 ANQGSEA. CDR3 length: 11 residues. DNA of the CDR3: TGCAGCGTTAACGGGGGAAACACCATATATTTT. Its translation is CSVNGGNTIYF.

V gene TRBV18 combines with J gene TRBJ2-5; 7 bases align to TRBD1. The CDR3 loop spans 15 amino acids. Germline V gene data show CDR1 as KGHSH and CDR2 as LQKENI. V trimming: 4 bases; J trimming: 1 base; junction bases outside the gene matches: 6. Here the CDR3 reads CASSRTWDSQETQYF. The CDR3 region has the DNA TGTGCCAGCTCACGTACCTGGGACAGCCAAGAGACCCAGTACTTC.

DNA for the CDR3: TGTGCCACCAGCAGAGATGGGGGTCTTGGCTACACCTTC. It encodes CATSRDGGLGYTF. The genes are TRBV15 and TRBJ1-2; TRBD1 is a possible D gene (5 bases). This CDR3 is built from 13 residues. V shed 0 bases and J shed 7 bases, with 9 bases lying between them. The germline gives CDR1 LNHNV, CDR2 YYDKDF (reference sequence).